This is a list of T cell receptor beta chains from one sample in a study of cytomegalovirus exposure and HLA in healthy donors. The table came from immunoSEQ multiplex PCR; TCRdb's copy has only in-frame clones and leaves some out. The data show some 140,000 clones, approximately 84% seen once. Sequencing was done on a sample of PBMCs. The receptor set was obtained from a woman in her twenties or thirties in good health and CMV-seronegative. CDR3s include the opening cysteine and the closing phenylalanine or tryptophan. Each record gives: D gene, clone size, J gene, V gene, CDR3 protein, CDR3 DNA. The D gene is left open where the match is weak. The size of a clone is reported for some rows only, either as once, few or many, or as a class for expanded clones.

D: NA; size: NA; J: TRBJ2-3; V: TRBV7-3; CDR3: CASSQDYSDTQYF; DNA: TGTGCCAGCAGCCAAGACTATTCAGATACGCAGTATTTT
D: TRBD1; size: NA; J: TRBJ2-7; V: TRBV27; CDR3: CASSTRPGTGYYEQYF; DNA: TGTGCCAGCAGTACCCGCCCCGGGACAGGGTACTACGAGCAGTACTTC
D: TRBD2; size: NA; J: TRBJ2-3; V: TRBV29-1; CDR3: CSVVAGKGGDTQYF; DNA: TGCAGCGTAGTAGCGGGGAAAGGCGGAGATACGCAGTATTTT
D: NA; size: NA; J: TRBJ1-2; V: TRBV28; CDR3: CASTAAHGDGYTF; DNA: TGTGCCAGCACTGCCGCCCACGGTGATGGCTACACCTTC
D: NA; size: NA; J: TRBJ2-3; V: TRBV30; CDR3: CAWSVQGTDTQYF; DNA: TGTGCCTGGAGTGTACAGGGCACAGATACGCAGTATTTT
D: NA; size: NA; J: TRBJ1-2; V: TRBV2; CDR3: CASVTGFSYGYTF; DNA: TGTGCCAGCGTAACAGGGTTTAGCTATGGCTACACCTTC
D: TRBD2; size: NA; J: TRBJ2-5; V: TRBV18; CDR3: CASSPKRGLQETQYF; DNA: TGTGCCAGCTCACCAAAGCGGGGACTCCAAGAGACCCAGTACTTC
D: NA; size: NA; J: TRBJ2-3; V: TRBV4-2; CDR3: CASSQQGGWTDTQYF; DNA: TGTGCCAGCAGCCAGCAGGGGGGATGGACAGATACGCAGTATTTT
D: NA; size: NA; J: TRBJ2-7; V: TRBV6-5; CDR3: CASSPEWTAKSEQYF; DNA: TGTGCCAGCAGCCCGGAGTGGACAGCCAAAAGCGAGCAGTACTTC
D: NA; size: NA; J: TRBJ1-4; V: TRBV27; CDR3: CASRSGGSEEKLFF; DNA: TGTGCCAGCAGGAGTGGGGGGTCGGAAGAAAAACTGTTTTTT
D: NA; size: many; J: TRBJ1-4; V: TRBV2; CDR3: CASSRLTKEKLFF; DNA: TGTGCCAGCAGCCGGCTGACTAAAGAAAAACTGTTTTTT
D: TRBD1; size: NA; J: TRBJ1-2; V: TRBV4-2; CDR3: CASSQDRLQGTTYGYTF; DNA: TGTGCCAGCAGCCAAGATCGTCTACAGGGGACAACCTATGGCTACACCTTC
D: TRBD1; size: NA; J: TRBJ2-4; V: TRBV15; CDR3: CATSRGPGQENIQYF; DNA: TGTGCCACCAGCAGAGGACCGGGACAGGAAAACATTCAGTACTTC
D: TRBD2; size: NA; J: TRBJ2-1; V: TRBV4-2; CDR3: CASSSRPGLGYNEQFF; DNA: TGTGCCAGCAGCTCCCGACCGGGACTAGGATACAATGAGCAGTTCTTC
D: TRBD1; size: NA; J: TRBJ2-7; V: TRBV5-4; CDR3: CASSGGQGNYEQYF; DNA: TGTGCCAGCAGCGGGGGACAGGGAAACTACGAGCAGTACTTC
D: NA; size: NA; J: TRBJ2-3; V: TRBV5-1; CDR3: CASGRTASTDTQYF; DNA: TGCGCCAGCGGAAGGACAGCTAGCACAGATACGCAGTATTTT
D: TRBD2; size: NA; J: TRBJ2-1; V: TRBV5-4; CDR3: CASSSPGTNSYNEQFF; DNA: TGTGCCAGCAGCTCCCCCGGGACTAACTCCTACAATGAGCAGTTCTTC
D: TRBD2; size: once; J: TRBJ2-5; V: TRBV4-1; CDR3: CASSPGPSGGFQTQYF; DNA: TGCGCCAGCAGCCCCGGCCCTAGCGGGGGGTTTCAGACCCAGTACTTC
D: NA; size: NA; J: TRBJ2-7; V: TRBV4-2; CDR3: CASSLRGPAYEQYF; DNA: TGTGCCAGCAGCTTGCGGGGGCCTGCCTACGAGCAGTACTTC
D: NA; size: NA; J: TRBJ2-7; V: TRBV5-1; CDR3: CASSLVAGAPEQYF; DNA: TGCGCCAGCAGCTTGGTTGCGGGGGCTCCCGAGCAGTACTTC
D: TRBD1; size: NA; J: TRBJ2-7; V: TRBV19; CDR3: CASSITAGGYEQYF; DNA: TGTGCCAGTAGTATAACCGCAGGGGGCTACGAGCAGTACTTC
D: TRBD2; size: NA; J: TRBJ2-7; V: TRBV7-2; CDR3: CASSLALAGDKQYF; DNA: TGTGCCAGCAGCTTAGCACTAGCGGGGGACAAGCAGTACTTC
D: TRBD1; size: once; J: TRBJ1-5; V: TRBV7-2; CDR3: CASSVTGDQPQHF; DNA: TGTGCCAGCAGCGTCACAGGGGATCAGCCCCAGCATTTT
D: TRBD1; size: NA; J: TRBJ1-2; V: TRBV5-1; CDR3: CASSLEGGAPYGYTF; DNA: TGCGCCAGCAGCTTGGAAGGGGGCGCACCCTATGGCTACACCTTC